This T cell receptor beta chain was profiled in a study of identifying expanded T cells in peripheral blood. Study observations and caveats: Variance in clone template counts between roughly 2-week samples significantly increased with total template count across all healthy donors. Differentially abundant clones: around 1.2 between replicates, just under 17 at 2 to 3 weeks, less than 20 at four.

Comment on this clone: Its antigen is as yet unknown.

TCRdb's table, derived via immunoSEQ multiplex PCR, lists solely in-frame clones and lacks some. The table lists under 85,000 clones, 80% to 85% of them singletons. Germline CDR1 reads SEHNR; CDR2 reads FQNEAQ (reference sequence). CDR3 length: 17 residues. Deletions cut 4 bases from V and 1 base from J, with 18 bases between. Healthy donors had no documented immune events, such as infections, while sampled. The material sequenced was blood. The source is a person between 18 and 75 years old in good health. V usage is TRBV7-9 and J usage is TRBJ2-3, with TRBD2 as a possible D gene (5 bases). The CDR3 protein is CASSSVVIGGGTDTQYF. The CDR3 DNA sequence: TGTGCCAGCAGCTCCGTCGTCATAGGAGGTGGCACAGATACGCAGTATTTT.